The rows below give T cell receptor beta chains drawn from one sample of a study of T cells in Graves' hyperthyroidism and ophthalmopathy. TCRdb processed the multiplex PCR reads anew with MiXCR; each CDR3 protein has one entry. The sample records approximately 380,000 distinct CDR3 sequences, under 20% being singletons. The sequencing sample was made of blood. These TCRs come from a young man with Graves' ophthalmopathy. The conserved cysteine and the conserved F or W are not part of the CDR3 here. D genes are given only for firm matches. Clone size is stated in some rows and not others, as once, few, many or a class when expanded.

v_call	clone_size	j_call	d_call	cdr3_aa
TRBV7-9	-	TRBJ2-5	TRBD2	AGDSTSGETQY
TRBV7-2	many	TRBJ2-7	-	ASKLGGSGFWEQY
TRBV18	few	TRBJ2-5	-	ASSPPGQQETQY
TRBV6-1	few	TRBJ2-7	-	ATRKAGEYEQY
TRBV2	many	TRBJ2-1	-	ASSPMTGLSIYNEQF
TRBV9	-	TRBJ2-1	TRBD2	ASRASGGGEQF
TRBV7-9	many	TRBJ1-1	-	ASTEDGGPPGNTEAF
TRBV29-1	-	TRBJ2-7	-	SVEDQGLGQIYEQY
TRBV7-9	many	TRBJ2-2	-	ASSFGGTNTGELF
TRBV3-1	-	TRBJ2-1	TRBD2	ASSRPGLAGGGSNEQF
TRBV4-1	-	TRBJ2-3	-	ASSLFMGGVADTQY
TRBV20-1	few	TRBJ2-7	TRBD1	SAIPDRGLSYEQY
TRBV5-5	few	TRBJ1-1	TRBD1	ASSWTGEGTEAF
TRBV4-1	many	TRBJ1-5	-	ASSQVGSGSNQPQH
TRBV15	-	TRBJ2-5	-	ATSMRSQETQY
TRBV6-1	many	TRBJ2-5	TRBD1	ASSYQGVAETQY
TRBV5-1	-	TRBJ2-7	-	ASSRDSGTTEQY
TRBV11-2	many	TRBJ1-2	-	ASSLGRSRYGYT
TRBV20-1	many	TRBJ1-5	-	SAGGRTNQPQH
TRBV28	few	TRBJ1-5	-	ASSFARQWLPQH
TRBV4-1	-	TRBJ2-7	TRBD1	ASSQPKDRALGEQY
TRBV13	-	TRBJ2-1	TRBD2	ASSLNSGGHEQF
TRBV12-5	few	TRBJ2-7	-	ASGRRVSSYEQY
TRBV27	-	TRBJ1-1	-	ASSLTEDLNTEAF
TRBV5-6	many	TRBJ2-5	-	ASSEDFLETQY
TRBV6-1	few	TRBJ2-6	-	ASSPEGNSGANVLT
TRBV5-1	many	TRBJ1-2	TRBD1	ASSGGQGKDGYT
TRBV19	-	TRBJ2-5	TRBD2	ASSMRTRETQY
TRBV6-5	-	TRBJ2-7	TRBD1	ASSYRQGDEQY
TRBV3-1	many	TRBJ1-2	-	ASSQSDREGYT
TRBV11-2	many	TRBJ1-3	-	ASSLPGGTGNTIY
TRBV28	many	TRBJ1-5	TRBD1	ASSPGQGGSQPQH
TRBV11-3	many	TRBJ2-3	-	ASSLGTQTTDTQY
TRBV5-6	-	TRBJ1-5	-	ASSFSDSNQPQH
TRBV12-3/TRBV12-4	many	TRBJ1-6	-	ASSLARFSSPLH
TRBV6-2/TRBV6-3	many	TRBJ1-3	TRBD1	ASSLSTGRTGNTIY
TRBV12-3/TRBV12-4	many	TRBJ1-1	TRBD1	ASSAQGFTEAF
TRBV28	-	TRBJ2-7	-	ASSPQVQGIYEQY
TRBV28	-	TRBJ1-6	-	ASSRANSPLH
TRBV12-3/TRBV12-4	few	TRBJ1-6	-	ASTVTMTYNSPLH
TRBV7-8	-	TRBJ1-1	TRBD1	ASSSGRDRGLEAF
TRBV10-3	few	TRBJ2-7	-	AISGFKGEGEQY
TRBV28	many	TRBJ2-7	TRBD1	ASSYGTGVYEQY
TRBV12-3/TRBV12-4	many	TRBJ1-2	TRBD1	ASSLVQGARGYT
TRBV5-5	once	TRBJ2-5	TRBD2	ASSHSPGLAGGEKETQY
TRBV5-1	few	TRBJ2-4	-	ASSGQGAKNIQY
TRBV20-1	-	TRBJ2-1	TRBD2	SARDVLTSVTYNEQF
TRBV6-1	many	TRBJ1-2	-	ASSPGRAYGYT
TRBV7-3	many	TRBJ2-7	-	ASSSGQLGDHEQY
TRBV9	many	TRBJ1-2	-	ASSLDGTHSYGYT